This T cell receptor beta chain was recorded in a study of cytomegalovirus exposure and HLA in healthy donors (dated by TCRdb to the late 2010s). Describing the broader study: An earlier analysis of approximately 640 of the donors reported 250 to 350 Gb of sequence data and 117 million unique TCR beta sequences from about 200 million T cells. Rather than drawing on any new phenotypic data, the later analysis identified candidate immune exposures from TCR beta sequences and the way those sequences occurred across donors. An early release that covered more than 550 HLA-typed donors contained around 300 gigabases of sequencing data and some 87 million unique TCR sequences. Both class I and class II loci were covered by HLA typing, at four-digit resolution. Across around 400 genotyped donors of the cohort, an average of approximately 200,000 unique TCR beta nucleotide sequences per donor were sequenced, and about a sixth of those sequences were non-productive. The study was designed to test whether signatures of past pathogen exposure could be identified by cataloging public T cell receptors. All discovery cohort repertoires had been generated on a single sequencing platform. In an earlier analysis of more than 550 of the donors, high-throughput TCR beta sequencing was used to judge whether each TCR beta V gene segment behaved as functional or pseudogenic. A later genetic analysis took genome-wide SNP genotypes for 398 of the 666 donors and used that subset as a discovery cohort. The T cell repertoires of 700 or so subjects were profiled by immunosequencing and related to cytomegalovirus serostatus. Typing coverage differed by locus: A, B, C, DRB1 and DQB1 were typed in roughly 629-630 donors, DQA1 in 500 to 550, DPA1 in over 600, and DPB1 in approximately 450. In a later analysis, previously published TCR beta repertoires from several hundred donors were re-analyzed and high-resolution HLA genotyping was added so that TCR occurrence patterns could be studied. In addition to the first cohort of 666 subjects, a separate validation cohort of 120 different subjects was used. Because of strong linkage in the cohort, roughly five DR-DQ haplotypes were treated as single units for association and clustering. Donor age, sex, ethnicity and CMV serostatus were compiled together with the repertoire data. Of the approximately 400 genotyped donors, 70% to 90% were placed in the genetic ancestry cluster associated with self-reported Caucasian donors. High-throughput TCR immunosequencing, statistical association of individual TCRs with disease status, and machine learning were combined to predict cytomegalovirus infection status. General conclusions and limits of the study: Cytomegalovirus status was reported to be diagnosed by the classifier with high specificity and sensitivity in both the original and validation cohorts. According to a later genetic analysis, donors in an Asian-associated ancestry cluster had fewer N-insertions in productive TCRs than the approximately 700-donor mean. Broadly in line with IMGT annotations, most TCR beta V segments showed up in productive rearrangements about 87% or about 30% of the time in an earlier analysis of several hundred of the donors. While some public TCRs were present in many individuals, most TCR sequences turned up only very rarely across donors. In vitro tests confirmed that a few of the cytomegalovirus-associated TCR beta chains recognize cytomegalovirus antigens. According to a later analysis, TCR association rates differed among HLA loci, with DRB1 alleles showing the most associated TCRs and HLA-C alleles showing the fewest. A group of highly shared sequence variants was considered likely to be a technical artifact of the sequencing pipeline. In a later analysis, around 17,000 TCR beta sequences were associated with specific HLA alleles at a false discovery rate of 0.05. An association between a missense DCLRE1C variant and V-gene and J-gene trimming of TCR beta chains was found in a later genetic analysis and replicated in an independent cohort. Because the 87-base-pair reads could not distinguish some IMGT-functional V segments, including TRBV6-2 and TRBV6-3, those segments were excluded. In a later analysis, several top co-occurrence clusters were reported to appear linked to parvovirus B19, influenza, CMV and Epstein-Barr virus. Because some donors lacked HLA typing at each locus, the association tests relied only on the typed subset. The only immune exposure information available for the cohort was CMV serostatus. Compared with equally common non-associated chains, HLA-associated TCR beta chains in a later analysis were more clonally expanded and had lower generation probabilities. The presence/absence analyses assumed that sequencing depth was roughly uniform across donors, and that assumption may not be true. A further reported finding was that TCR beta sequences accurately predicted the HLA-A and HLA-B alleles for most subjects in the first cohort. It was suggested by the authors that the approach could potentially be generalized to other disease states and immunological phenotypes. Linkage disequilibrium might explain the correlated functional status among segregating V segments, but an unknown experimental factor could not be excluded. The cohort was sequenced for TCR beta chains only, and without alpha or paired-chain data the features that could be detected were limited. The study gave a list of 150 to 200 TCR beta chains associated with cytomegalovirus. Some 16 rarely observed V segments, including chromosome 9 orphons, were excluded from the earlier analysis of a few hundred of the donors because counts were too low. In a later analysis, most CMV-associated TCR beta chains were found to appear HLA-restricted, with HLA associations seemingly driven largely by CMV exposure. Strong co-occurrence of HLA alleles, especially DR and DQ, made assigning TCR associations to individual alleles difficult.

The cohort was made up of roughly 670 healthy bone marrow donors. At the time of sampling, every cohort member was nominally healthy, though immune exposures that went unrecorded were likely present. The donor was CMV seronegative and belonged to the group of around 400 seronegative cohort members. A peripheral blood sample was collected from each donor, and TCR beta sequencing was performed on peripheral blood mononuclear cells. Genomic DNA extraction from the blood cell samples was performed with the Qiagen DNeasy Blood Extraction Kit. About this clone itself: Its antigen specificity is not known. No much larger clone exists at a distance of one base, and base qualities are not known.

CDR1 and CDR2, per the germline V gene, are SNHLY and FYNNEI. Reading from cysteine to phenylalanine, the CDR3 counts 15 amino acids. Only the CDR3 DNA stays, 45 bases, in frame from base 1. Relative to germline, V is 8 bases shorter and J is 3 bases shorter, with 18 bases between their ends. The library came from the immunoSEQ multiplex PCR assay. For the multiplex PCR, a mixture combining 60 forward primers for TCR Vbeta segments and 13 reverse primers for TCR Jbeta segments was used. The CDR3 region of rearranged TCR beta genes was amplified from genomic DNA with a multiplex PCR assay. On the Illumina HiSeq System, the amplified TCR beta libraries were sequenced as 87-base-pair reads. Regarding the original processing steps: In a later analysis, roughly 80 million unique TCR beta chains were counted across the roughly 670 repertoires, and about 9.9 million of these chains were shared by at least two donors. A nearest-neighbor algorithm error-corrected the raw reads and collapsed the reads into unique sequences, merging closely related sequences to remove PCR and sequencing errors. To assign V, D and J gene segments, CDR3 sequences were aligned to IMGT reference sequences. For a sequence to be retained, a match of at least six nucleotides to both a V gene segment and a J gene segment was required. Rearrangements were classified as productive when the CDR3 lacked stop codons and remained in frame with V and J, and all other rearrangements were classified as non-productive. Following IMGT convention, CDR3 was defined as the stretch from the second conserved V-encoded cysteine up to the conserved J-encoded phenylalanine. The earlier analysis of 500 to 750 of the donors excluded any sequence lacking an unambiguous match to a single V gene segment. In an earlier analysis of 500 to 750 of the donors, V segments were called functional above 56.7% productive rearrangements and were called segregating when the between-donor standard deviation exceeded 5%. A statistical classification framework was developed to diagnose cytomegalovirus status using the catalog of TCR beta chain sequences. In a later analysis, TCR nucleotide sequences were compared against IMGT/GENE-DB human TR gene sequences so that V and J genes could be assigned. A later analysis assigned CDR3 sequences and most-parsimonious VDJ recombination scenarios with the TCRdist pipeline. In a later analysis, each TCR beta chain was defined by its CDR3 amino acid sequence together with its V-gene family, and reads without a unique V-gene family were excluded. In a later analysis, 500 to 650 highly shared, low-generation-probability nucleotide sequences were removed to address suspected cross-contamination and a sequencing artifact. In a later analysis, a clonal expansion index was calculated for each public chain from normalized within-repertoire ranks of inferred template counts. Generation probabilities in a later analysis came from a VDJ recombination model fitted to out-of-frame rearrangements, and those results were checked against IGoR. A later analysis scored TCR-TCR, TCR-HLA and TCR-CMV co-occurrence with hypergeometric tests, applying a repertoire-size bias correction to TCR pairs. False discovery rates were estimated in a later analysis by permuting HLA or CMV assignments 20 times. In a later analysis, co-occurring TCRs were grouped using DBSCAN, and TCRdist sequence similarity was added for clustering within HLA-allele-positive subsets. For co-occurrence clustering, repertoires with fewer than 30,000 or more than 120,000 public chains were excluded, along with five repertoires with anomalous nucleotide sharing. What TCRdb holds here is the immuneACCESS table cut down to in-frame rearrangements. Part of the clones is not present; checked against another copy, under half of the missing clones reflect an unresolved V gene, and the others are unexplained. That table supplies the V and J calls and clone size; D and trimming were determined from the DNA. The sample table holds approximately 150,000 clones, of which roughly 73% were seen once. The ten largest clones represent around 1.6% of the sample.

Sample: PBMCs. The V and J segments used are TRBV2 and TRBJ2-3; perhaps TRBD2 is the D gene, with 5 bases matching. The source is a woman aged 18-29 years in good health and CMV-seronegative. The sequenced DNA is TGTGCCAGCGGAAGAAGAGGGTCTTTAACAGATACGCAGTATTTT. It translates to CASGRRGSLTDTQYF.